Listed below are T cell receptor beta chains from one sample, sequenced in a study of T-cell reconstitution after alpha-beta-depleted transplantation in children. Each CDR3 protein gets one entry after TCRdb re-called the PCR reads with MiXCR. The table has about 640,000 distinct CDR3 sequences, 16% seen once. The sequences come from PBMCs from the stem cell graft donor, collected from the stem cell graft. Every receptor here comes from a human donor who donated a stem cell graft to a child with acute myeloid leukemia. CDR3s include the opening cysteine and the closing phenylalanine or tryptophan. D genes are given only for firm matches. Not every row has a clone size; where given, it reads once, few, many or a size class.

TRBJ1-5 few TRBV7-2 NA TGTGCCAGCAGCGCCCTCTCCAATCAGCCCCAGCATTTT CASSALSNQPQHF
TRBJ1-2 NA TRBV4-3 TRBD1 TGCGCCAGCAGCCAAGACCCGGGAAGGGGGCATGGCTACACCTTC CASSQDPGRGHGYTF
TRBJ1-4 NA TRBV7-2 NA TGTGCCAGCAGCTTGATGGTGACAACCGGGGAAAAACTGTTTTTT CASSLMVTTGEKLFF
TRBJ2-1 many TRBV29-1 NA TGCAGCGTTGATGAGAATGAGCAGTTCTTC CSVDENEQFF
TRBJ2-2 many TRBV5-5 NA TGTGCCAGCAGCAAGGGCATTTTGGATGGGTCAGACGCCGGGGAGCTGTTTTTT CASSKGILDGSDAGELFF
TRBJ2-2 few TRBV5-6 NA TGTGCCAGCAGCCTTGAGGCCGTGAACAGAGGGGTTAACGGGGAGCTGTTTTTT CASSLEAVNRGVNGELFF
TRBJ1-2 many TRBV20-1 NA TGCATCAGACGGGGGGAGGGCTACACCTTC CIRRGEGYTF
TRBJ1-2 many TRBV12-3/TRBV12-4 TRBD1 TGTGCCAGCAGCTGGGAGGGGGCCGGGGACTATGGCTACACCTTC CASSWEGAGDYGYTF
TRBJ1-3 many TRBV6-5 TRBD1 TGTGCCAGCAGTTACACCCGGACAGGGCGAGGAAACACCATATATTTT CASSYTRTGRGNTIYF
TRBJ1-1 NA TRBV7-3 NA TGTGCCAGCAGCTCGGGGACGCTTACTGAAGCTTTCTTT CASSSGTLTEAFF
TRBJ2-3 many TRBV20-1 TRBD1 TGCAGTGCTCCTACCGGGACAGGGGTTGCAGATACGCAGTATTTT CSAPTGTGVADTQYF
TRBJ2-1 few TRBV6-5 NA TGTGCCAGCAGTTACGGGGCCAGGGCCAACAATGAGCAGTTCTTC CASSYGARANNEQFF
TRBJ1-5 NA TRBV28 TRBD1 TGTGCCAGCAATGAGGTCAGGGGGCAGCCCCAGCATTTT CASNEVRGQPQHF
TRBJ2-1 many TRBV29-1 TRBD1 TGCAGCGTTGAAGATAGGACAGGGGCACTCAATGAGCAGTTCTTC CSVEDRTGALNEQFF
TRBJ1-1 few TRBV7-9 TRBD1 TGTGCCAGCAGCACACAGGGGTCCCCTGAAGCTTTCTTT CASSTQGSPEAFF
TRBJ1-2 NA TRBV6-5 NA TGTGCCAGCAGCCGGCAGCGGGACTATGGCTACACCTTC CASSRQRDYGYTF
TRBJ2-1 many TRBV10-3 TRBD1 TGTGCCATCAGTGAGTCGGGACAGTACAATGAGCAGTTCTTC CAISESGQYNEQFF
TRBJ1-1 NA TRBV12-3/TRBV12-4 TRBD1 TGTGCCAGCAGTTCTTACCCTGGACAGGGAATAGGAGAAGCTTTCTTT CASSSYPGQGIGEAFF
TRBJ2-5 many TRBV7-2 NA TGTGCCAGCGCCGGCTTAAGGGGCCTTTGGTACTTC CASAGLRGLWYF
TRBJ2-2 few TRBV6-1 NA TGTGCCAGCACCATAAGGGAGTCCGGGGAGCTGTTTTTT CASTIRESGELFF
TRBJ1-2 NA TRBV20-1 NA TGCAGTGCTAGAAACCCGGTGGGGTATGGCTACACCTTC CSARNPVGYGYTF
TRBJ1-2 many TRBV13 NA TGTGCCAGCAGCTTAGGACGGAGTGCGACTAACTATGGCTACACCTTC CASSLGRSATNYGYTF
TRBJ1-1 few TRBV29-1 TRBD1 TGCAGCGTAACAGGGGGGAGGACTGAAGCTTTCTTT CSVTGGRTEAFF
TRBJ1-6 NA TRBV20-1 NA TGCAGTGCTAGACGGGGGGAGGGACCCCTCCACTTT CSARRGEGPLHF
TRBJ2-2 NA TRBV4-3 NA TGCGCCAGCAGCCAAGCAAGAAGGCCCAACACCGGGGAGCTGTTTTTT CASSQARRPNTGELFF
TRBJ1-5 NA TRBV20-1 NA TGCAGTGCTAGTCTCCCCCCCGGCAATCAGCCCCAGCATTTT CSASLPPGNQPQHF
TRBJ2-2 NA TRBV5-1 TRBD1 TGCGCCAGCAGCTTGGCGGGACAGGGAAGAACCGGGGAGCTGTTTTTT CASSLAGQGRTGELFF
TRBJ2-5 many TRBV12-3/TRBV12-4 NA TGTGCCAGCGGCCCTGGTACCCAAGAGACCCAGTACTTC CASGPGTQETQYF
TRBJ1-3 NA TRBV7-9 TRBD1 TGTGCCAGCAGCTCCGGACAGGGCTCTGGAAACACCATATATTTT CASSSGQGSGNTIYF
TRBJ2-3 many TRBV6-4 NA TGTGCCAGCAGTGCCCGAGCGGTTAGCACAGATACGCAGTATTTT CASSARAVSTDTQYF
TRBJ2-7 NA TRBV6-1 NA TGTGCCAGCAGTACAGGGGGGGAGGACGAGCAGTACTTC CASSTGGEDEQYF
TRBJ1-1 NA TRBV29-1 NA TGCAGCGTTGAAGACCCGGCGGGGGGGCTGGGCACTGAAGCTTTCTTT CSVEDPAGGLGTEAFF
TRBJ1-2 NA TRBV4-3 NA TGCGCCAGCAGCCAAGATAGGGTTCGGGGCTACACCTTC CASSQDRVRGYTF
TRBJ1-5 few TRBV20-1 TRBD1 TGCAGTGCTAGAGACTCCGGGACAGGGGTCCTCAATCAGCCCCAGCATTTT CSARDSGTGVLNQPQHF
TRBJ1-3 NA TRBV6-6 NA TGTGCCAGCAGTTCACTCACGACCATATATTTT CASSSLTTIYF
TRBJ2-7 few TRBV15 NA TGTGCCACCAGATCTGGGGGGACCTACGAGCAGTACTTC CATRSGGTYEQYF
TRBJ1-5 many TRBV24-1 NA TGTGCCACCAGTGATTCAATAAGTCAGCCCCAGCATTTT CATSDSISQPQHF
TRBJ2-7 many TRBV20-1 NA TGCAGTGCAAGAGAGATCCGATCGACTCGCTACGAGCAGTACTTC CSAREIRSTRYEQYF
TRBJ2-5 few TRBV20-1 NA TGCAGTGCTAGAAACCCGGTTGGGGGTGGAGAGACCCAGTACTTC CSARNPVGGGETQYF
TRBJ1-1 NA TRBV7-9 NA TGTGCCAGCAGACTAGGCGGGGACACTGAAGCTTTCTTT CASRLGGDTEAFF
TRBJ1-5 few TRBV20-1 NA TGCAGTGCTATCCGGGAATTTTACAATCAGCCCCAGCATTTT CSAIREFYNQPQHF
TRBJ1-2 many TRBV29-1 NA TGCAGCGTTGAGGGGATTGGAGCCTATGGCTACACCTTC CSVEGIGAYGYTF
TRBJ2-1 NA TRBV7-6 NA TGTGCCAGCAGCCGCGACCCCGGATACAATGAGCAGTTCTTC CASSRDPGYNEQFF
TRBJ2-5 NA TRBV7-7 TRBD1 TGTGCCAGCAGCCCCCGAGTCGGGACAGGGACCCAGTACTTC CASSPRVGTGTQYF
TRBJ1-5 NA TRBV21-1 NA TGTGCCAGCAGCGGGCGGGGGTTGAGTGGCAATCAGCCCCAGCATTTT CASSGRGLSGNQPQHF
TRBJ2-2 many TRBV20-1 NA TGCAGTGCTCCACAGAGGAACACCGGGGAGCTGTTTTTT CSAPQRNTGELFF
TRBJ2-5 many TRBV7-8 TRBD1 TGTGCCAGCAGCCTGGGACAGGGAAAAGAGACCCAGTACTTC CASSLGQGKETQYF
TRBJ2-5 many TRBV5-1 NA TGCGCCAGCAGCGTGGGGGGAGAGGAGACCCAGTACTTC CASSVGGEETQYF
TRBJ1-1 NA TRBV5-1 TRBD1 TGCGCCAGCAGCGTCCGGGACAGGACGGGGGGAGGGACTGAAGCTTTCTTT CASSVRDRTGGGTEAFF
TRBJ2-2 NA TRBV12-3/TRBV12-4 NA TGTGCCACCTCTCCGAGTACCGGGGAGCTGTTTTTT CATSPSTGELFF
TRBJ2-1 NA TRBV7-2 TRBD2 TGTGCCAGCAGCTTAGTAGCGGGGGGGCTGGACAATGAGCAGTTCTTC CASSLVAGGLDNEQFF
TRBJ2-3 many TRBV20-1 TRBD2 TGCAGTGCCCAGCGGGGGCCTAGCACAGATACGCAGTATTTT CSAQRGPSTDTQYF
TRBJ1-5 few TRBV7-2 TRBD1 TGTGCCAGCAGCTTGAGGACAGGGCGGGGACAGCCCCAGCATTTT CASSLRTGRGQPQHF
TRBJ1-3 NA TRBV30 NA TGTGCCTGGAGTCGGGCCGTCTCTGGAAACACCATATATTTT CAWSRAVSGNTIYF
TRBJ1-4 few TRBV7-2 NA TGTGCCAGCAGCTTAAACCCGGGACCGGTTAATGAAAAACTGTTTTTT CASSLNPGPVNEKLFF
TRBJ1-5 many TRBV7-2 NA TGTGCCAGCAGCTTAGCCTGGGGGCAGCCCCAGCATTTT CASSLAWGQPQHF
TRBJ1-5 many TRBV20-1 TRBD1 TGCAGTGCTAGAGACCGGACAGGGGGACAGCCCCAGCATTTT CSARDRTGGQPQHF
TRBJ1-6 NA TRBV4-1 NA TGCGCCAGCAGCCCCTTCCAGGGAGGGAATTCACCCCTCCACTTT CASSPFQGGNSPLHF
TRBJ1-6 many TRBV27 NA TGTGCCAGCAGTCCCTTCAATTCACCCCTCCACTTT CASSPFNSPLHF
TRBJ2-4 NA TRBV5-1 NA TGCGCCAGCAGCCCTGGAAGTGGGAACATTCAGTACTTC CASSPGSGNIQYF